One sample yielded the 11 T cell receptor beta chains listed below, sequenced in a study of T cells after yellow fever vaccination. TCRdb analysed the 5' RACE reads with MiXCR anew, one entry per CDR3 protein. The sample holds 500,000 to 650,000 distinct CDR3 sequences, 17% seen once. The source was PBMCs, collected about 5 days after the first yellow fever vaccination. The receptors come from a man younger than 35 who received the YFV17D yellow fever vaccine.

The V and J genes are TRBV7-9 and TRBJ2-3, with D uncertain. This CDR3 is 11 amino acids long. The germline V gene has CDR1 SEHNR and CDR2 FQNEAQ (reference sequence). V was shortened by 7 bases and J by 4 bases, with 6 bases between the two germline ends. The CDR3 DNA reads as TGTGCCAGCAACCAGGCAGATACGCAGTATTTT. Encoded protein: CASNQADTQYF.

The chain employs TRBV7-9 and TRBJ2-1; D not resolved. V was clipped by 5 bases and J by 5 bases, with 13 bases between them. This CDR3 is 14 amino acids long. CDR1 and CDR2 from the germline V gene are SEHNR and FQNEAQ (reference sequence). The CDR3 loop reads CASSPSKWNNEQFF. DNA of the CDR3: TGTGCCAGCAGCCCATCCAAGTGGAACAATGAGCAGTTCTTC.

There are a few counts of this clonotype. CDR3 sequence reads: CASKAAGGTFETQYF. CDR3 DNA sequence: TGTGCCAGCAAAGCAGCGGGGGGGACGTTTGAGACCCAGTACTTC. The rearrangement uses TRBV6-1 and TRBJ2-5, with 10 bases lining up with TRBD2. This CDR3 contains 15 residues. The J segment lost 5 bases and the V segment lost 7 bases, leaving 10 bases of the junction unmatched. CDR1 is MNHNS and CDR2 is SASEGT in the germline V gene.

This chain connects TRBV6-2 or TRBV6-3 to TRBJ2-2, with TRBD1 matching over 7 bases. After removal of 6 bases from V and 9 bases from J, the junction contained 4 bases not matched to a gene. This CDR3 contains 12 residues. Germline loops: CDR1 MNHEY, CDR2 SVGEGT. The CDR3 DNA reads as TGTGCCAGCAGCCTGACAGGGCGGGAGCTGTTTTTT. Translation: CASSLTGRELFF.

In its sample, this clonotype was seen many times. The V and J genes are TRBV28 and TRBJ2-7; D call uncertain. Per the germline V gene, CDR1 is MDHEN and CDR2 is SYDVKM. This CDR3 comprises 11 residues. V was trimmed by 8 bases and J by 2 bases, leaving 7 bases between them. The CDR3 DNA sequence: TGTGCCAGCGGCGTAGCCTACGAGCAGTACGTC. Translation gives CASGVAYEQYV.

This clonotype was found a few times. This chain connects TRBV5-1 to TRBJ1-6; a weak D match, TRBD1 (6 bases). This CDR3 is built from 16 residues. V lost 4 bases and J 4 bases, leaving 15 bases between the germline ends. In germline, CDR1 is SGHRS, CDR2 YFSETQ. The CDR3 protein is CASSPGGSEYNSPLHF. CDR3 DNA sequence: TGCGCCAGCAGCCCGGGGGGCTCTGAATATAATTCACCCCTCCACTTT.

The J gene is TRBJ1-4, the V gene TRBV11-2; D uncertain. V was trimmed by 2 bases and J by 7 bases, leaving 5 bases between them. CDR3 size: 12 residues. Germline V CDR1 and CDR2: SGHAT, FQNNGV. The CDR3 nucleotides are TGTGCCAGCAGCTTAAGGGCTGAAAAACTGTTTTTT. This translates into CASSLRAEKLFF.

This chain links TRBV5-4 with TRBJ1-2; the match to TRBD1 covers 8 bases. CDR1 SGHNT and CDR2 YYREEE come from the germline V gene (reference sequence). This CDR3 comprises 16 residues. With V trimmed by 0 bases and J by 0 bases, 4 bases remained unmatched. The CDR3 sequence: CASSLGDRRTNYGYTF. For the CDR3, the DNA is TGTGCCAGCAGCTTGGGGGACAGGCGAACTAACTATGGCTACACCTTC.

This clonotype was counted only a few times. This chain uses TRBV3-1 with TRBJ2-2; a possible D gene is TRBD1 (5 bases). Germline V gives CDR1 LGHDT, CDR2 YNNKEL (reference sequence). The V end lost 7 bases, the J end lost 3 bases, and 12 bases lay between the germline ends. The CDR3 loop spans 14 amino acids. The CDR3 here is CASKETADTGELFF. The CDR3 region has the DNA TGTGCCAGCAAGGAGACAGCAGACACCGGGGAGCTGTTTTTT.

This clonotype has a count of ten or more. The J gene is TRBJ2-3, the V gene TRBV7-2, with 8 positions matching TRBD1. The CDR3 is made up of 15 amino acids. The V segment lost 5 bases and the J segment 9 bases; nucleotides outside the gene matches: 13. Germline loops: CDR1 SGHTA, CDR2 FQGNSA. The CDR3 loop reads CASSRGGWTGSTQYF. DNA of the CDR3: TGTGCCAGCAGCCGAGGCGGTTGGACAGGGTCAACGCAGTATTTT. The full variable domain, its missing parts supplied by reference TRBV7-2 and TRBJ2-3, is GAGVSQSPSNKVTEKGKDVELRCDPISGHTALYWYRQSLGQGLEFLIYFQGNSAPDKSGLPSDRFSAERTGGSVSTLTIQRTQQEDSAVYLCASSRGGWTGSTQYFGPGTRLTVL.

The rearrangement uses TRBV9 and TRBJ2-2, with D perhaps TRBD1 (5 bases). V dropped 1 base and J dropped 7 bases, with 14 bases sitting between them. From germline, CDR1 is SGDLS and CDR2 YYNGEE. The CDR3 has 15 residues. The CDR3 region is CASSVSSGQGGELFF. The CDR3, as DNA: TGTGCCAGCAGCGTATCGTCGGGCCAGGGCGGGGAGCTGTTTTTT.